This TCR beta chain was obtained from a study of T cell changes during pregnancy in multiple sclerosis. Sequencing was performed with immunoSEQ multiplex PCR; in TCRdb, only in-frame clones are kept and a portion is missing. The sample shows tens of thousands of clones, about 93% of them seen only once. Germline V gene data show CDR1 as MNHEY and CDR2 as SMNVEV (reference sequence). The CDR3 extends over 16 amino acids. J gave up 2 bases and V 5 bases, and 6 bases lay outside the gene matches. The sequencing used CD4+ T cells from peripheral blood mononuclear cells, collected before pregnancy. This sequence joins TRBV27 and TRBJ1-6; TRBD1 matches 7 bases. This TCR was recovered from a female donor with multiple sclerosis, enrolled in a pregnancy study. The CDR3, as DNA: TGTGCCAGCAGTAAATCGACAGGGACCTATAATTCACCCCTCCACTTT. Residues: CASSKSTGTYNSPLHF.